This T cell receptor (beta chain) was found in a study of cytomegalovirus exposure and HLA in healthy donors. Whole-study findings and limits: In vitro experiments confirmed that a few CMV-associated chains were specific for CMV antigens. In a later analysis, CMV-associated beta chains were mostly HLA-associated, it appeared.

V gave up 6 bases and J gave up 7 bases, with 19 bases separating them. The CDR3 sequence is 15 residues long. The V gene's germline CDR1 is MDHEN and CDR2 SYDVKM. As for the donors, each was a healthy bone marrow donor. A note on this clone: Its antigen is currently unknown.

13 Jbeta primers and 60 Vbeta primers were used for the PCR. TCRdb's copy holds only in-frame clones and misses some; the assay was immunoSEQ multiplex PCR. The table shows roughly 130,000 clones, with roughly 82% occurring only once. The sample consisted of PBMCs. V and J are TRBV28 and TRBJ1-5; D may be TRBD1 (6 bases). The clonotype comes from a young woman in good health and CMV-seropositive. The CDR3, as DNA: TGTGCCAGCAGGAGTATGGGTTACAGGGTGCAGCCCCAGCATTTT. It is translated as CASRSMGYRVQPQHF.